The 21 T cell receptor beta chains given below trace back to one sample, sequenced in a study of blood T cell repertoires in COVID-19. This table comes from immunoSEQ multiplex PCR, and its TCRdb copy is limited to in-frame clones, with some not included. The sample includes over 100,000 clones, about four fifths of them seen just once. Input material: peripheral blood. The receptors originated from an older woman with acute or convalescent COVID-19.

The V and J genes are TRBV3-1 (or the pseudogene TRBV3-2) and TRBJ1-2; D is possibly TRBD1 (6 bases). Germline CDR1 reads LGHDT; CDR2 reads YNNKEL (reference sequence). CDR3 size: 13 residues. V was cut by 4 bases and J by 8 bases, with 14 bases left in between. The CDR3 loop is CASSPDSRGGYTF. The CDR3 nucleotides read TGTGCCAGCAGCCCGGACAGCAGGGGCGGCTACACCTTC.

This clone came up once. The chain combines TRBV5-1 with TRBJ1-2; TRBD1 matches 7 bases. Looked up from germline, CDR1 is SGHRS and CDR2 is YFSETQ. The CDR3 sequence is 13 residues long. The V segment lost 1 base and the J segment 7 bases; nucleotides outside the gene matches: 4. This CDR3 reads CASSLNRGIGYTF. Written as DNA, the CDR3 is TGCGCCAGCAGCTTGAACAGGGGAATTGGCTACACCTTC.

In nucleotides, the CDR3 is TGCGCCAGCAGCTTGAACGACAGGGGCAAATTCTTC. Its translation: CASSLNDRGKFF. The chain uses TRBV5-1 and TRBJ2-1, with 8 bases fitting TRBD1. There are 12 residues in the CDR3. V trimming: 1 base; J trimming: 16 bases; junction bases outside the gene matches: 7. Per the germline V gene, CDR1 is SGHRS and CDR2 is YFSETQ. Based on the CDR3 plus reference TRBV5-1 and TRBJ2-1, the full variable domain is KAGVTQTPRYLIKTRGQQVTLSCSPISGHRSVSWYQQTPGQGLQFLFEYFSETQRNKGNFPGRFSGRQFSNSRSEMNVSTLELGDSALYLCASSLNDRGKFFGPGTRLTVL.

CDR3 residues: CSVSGAAQGVGTEAFF. In DNA form, the CDR3 reads TGCAGCGTTTCGGGCGCAGCACAGGGGGTTGGAACTGAAGCTTTCTTT. The V gene is TRBV29-1, the J gene TRBJ1-1; 8 bases fit TRBD1. This CDR3 spans 16 amino acids. V dropped 5 bases and J dropped 5; count of bases not matched to a gene: 16. Per the germline V gene, CDR1 is SQVTM and CDR2 is ANQGSEA.

This chain connects TRBV5-1 to TRBJ1-1, with a weak D call TRBD1 (6 bases). The CDR3 is 11 amino acids. V was cut by 7 bases and J by 11 bases, with 15 bases left in between. Germline CDR1 SGHRS, CDR2 YFSETQ. The CDR3 loop reads CASRWAGAAFF. DNA of the CDR3: TGCGCCAGCCGATGGGCGGGGGCGGCTTTCTTT.

This chain uses TRBV27 with TRBJ1-2; D is unresolved. The CDR3 consists of 13 residues. The V end was cut by 2 bases, the J end by 2 bases, with 6 bases between. In germline, CDR1 is MNHEY, CDR2 SMNVEV (reference sequence). For the CDR3, the DNA is TGTGCCAGCAGTTTAAAACAGAACTATGGCTACACCTTC. Translating it yields CASSLKQNYGYTF.

This clone was detected a few times. The genes are TRBV6-5 and TRBJ2-7; 7 nucleotides line up with TRBD1. The CDR3 sequence is 15 residues long. Trimming took 6 bases from V and 3 from J; bases not matched to a gene: 11. Germline V lookup: CDR1 MNHEY, CDR2 SVGAGI. CDR3 nucleotides: TGTGCCAGCAGGGGTAGAGGGACAGATTACTACGAGCAGTACGTC. The encoded protein is CASRGRGTDYYEQYV.

The chain recombines TRBV6-5 with TRBJ2-5, with 9 positions matching TRBD1. Germline-derived CDR1 and CDR2 are MNHEY and SVGAGI. The CDR3 sequence is 15 residues long. Germline trimming cut 6 bases from V and 4 bases from J; bases unmatched to any gene: 9. CDR3 DNA sequence: TGTGCCAGCAGGGGGACAGGGTCATTTCCAGAGACCCAGTACTTC. It encodes CASRGTGSFPETQYF.

This rearrangement joins TRBV4-2 to TRBJ1-1; 9 bases align to TRBD1. The CDR3 covers 15 residues. V lost 0 bases to trimming and J lost 6 bases; unmatched junction nucleotides: 5. CDR1 and CDR2 from the germline V gene are LGHNA and YNFKEQ. The CDR3 DNA reads as TGTGCCAGCAGCCAAGAGAGACAGGGGGTTTCTGAAGCTTTCTTT. Translation gives CASSQERQGVSEAFF.

This clone was observed at least ten times. This rearrangement joins TRBV28 to TRBJ2-7, with 7 bases lining up with TRBD1. The CDR3 is 13 residues long. J lost 1 base, V lost 8 bases, and 5 bases had no gene match. The germline CDR1 and CDR2 sequences are MDHEN and SYDVKM. The CDR3 DNA follows: TGTGCCAGCGGATCAGGGGGTTCCTACGAGCAGTACTTC. It codes for CASGSGGSYEQYF.

This clone appeared a single time. This chain joins TRBV24-1 and TRBJ2-3; 8 bases align to TRBD1. CDR1 KGHDR and CDR2 SFDVKD come from the germline V gene. V lost 7 bases, J lost 9 bases, and 2 bases stayed unmatched. The CDR3 runs to 11 residues. The CDR3 here is CATSDRGTQYF. The CDR3, as DNA: TGTGCCACCAGCGACAGGGGAACGCAGTATTTT.

The chain recombines TRBV29-1 with TRBJ1-2, with a tentative D call TRBD1 (6 bases). From germline, CDR1 is SQVTM and CDR2 ANQGSEA. This CDR3 has 12 residues. V was pared by 3 bases and J by 8 bases, with 13 bases between. CDR3 protein: CSVDWQGLGYTF. DNA of the CDR3: TGCAGCGTTGATTGGCAGGGGTTGGGCTACACCTTC.

This clone was observed a few times. The V and J genes are TRBV2 and TRBJ1-5; 8 bases are a match to TRBD1. J gave up 5 bases and V 6 bases, and 9 bases lay outside the gene matches. The CDR3 extends over 15 amino acids. Germline V gene lookup returns CDR1 SNHLY and CDR2 FYNNEI. DNA of the CDR3: TGTGCCAGCAGCCCCGGACAGGGCTCACATCAGCCCCAGCATTTT. Protein product: CASSPGQGSHQPQHF.

CDR3 nucleotides: TGTGCCACCAGTGATGTTACAGGAGTCACCGGGGAGCTGTTTTTT. It encodes CATSDVTGVTGELFF. This chain connects TRBV24-1 to TRBJ2-2; a weak D match, TRBD1 (5 bases). CDR3 length: 15 residues. Germline CDR1 and CDR2: KGHDR and SFDVKD. Deletions cut 3 bases from V and 4 bases from J, with 11 bases between.

The CDR3 is CASSMGGTYNSPLHF. CDR3 nucleotide sequence: TGTGCCAGTAGTATGGGGGGAACCTATAATTCACCCCTCCACTTT. This chain links TRBV19 with TRBJ1-6; TRBD1 might be the D (5 bases). Trimming left V 3 bases short and J 2 bases short, with 8 bases between. CDR1 is LNHDA and CDR2 is SQIVND in the germline V gene (reference sequence). The CDR3 contains 15 residues.

V and J are TRBV6-5 and TRBJ1-1; TRBD1 matches 10 bases. V lost 5 bases, J lost 5 bases, and 5 bases stayed unmatched. The CDR3 spans 14 residues. Germline CDR1 is MNHEY and CDR2 is SVGAGI. The CDR3, as DNA: TGTGCCAGCAGTCCGGACAGGGGGAGAACTGAAGCTTTCTTT. It encodes CASSPDRGRTEAFF.

This clone was detected ten times or more. The CDR3 nucleotides are TGTGCCACCAGTGATTCGGGACCGGGAGGTCATCAGCCCCAGCATTTT. This translates into CATSDSGPGGHQPQHF. The rearrangement joins TRBV24-1 to TRBJ1-5; D is perhaps TRBD1 (5 bases). This CDR3 has 16 amino acids. Germline assignment: CDR1 KGHDR and CDR2 SFDVKD. Trimming shortened V by 2 bases and J by 5 bases, and 15 bases separated the two germline ends.

The gene calls are TRBV5-1 and TRBJ2-3; possible D gene TRBD2, 5 bases. Trimming took 3 bases from V and 0 from J, leaving 11 bases between them. The germline V gene encodes CDR1 SGHRS and CDR2 YFSETQ. The CDR3 is made up of 15 amino acids. In DNA form, the CDR3 reads TGCGCCAGCAGCTCCGGGGTAACTAGCACAGATACGCAGTATTTT. It translates to CASSSGVTSTDTQYF.

The V gene is TRBV2, the J gene TRBJ2-7; 10 positions match TRBD1. Unmatched junction bases numbered 6, after V lost 8 bases and J lost 2 bases. CDR3 length: 14 residues. The V gene's germline CDR1 is SNHLY and CDR2 FYNNEI. The CDR3 loop reads CASRPGQGPYEQYF. CDR3 sequence (DNA): TGTGCCAGCCGTCCGGGACAGGGGCCCTACGAGCAGTACTTC.

This chain links TRBV11-2 with TRBJ1-4; 7 positions match TRBD1. CDR1 is SGHAT, CDR2 FQNNGV, per germline. V dropped 5 bases and J dropped 8; count of bases not matched to a gene: 8. The CDR3 length is 14 residues. In DNA, the CDR3 is TGTGCCAGCAGCACGCGGACAGGCCTGGAAAAACTGTTTTTT. Translating gives CASSTRTGLEKLFF. Full variable domain (outside the CDR3, taken from reference TRBV11-2 and TRBJ1-4): EAGVAQSPRYKIIEKRQSVAFWCNPISGHATLYWYQQILGQGPKLLIQFQNNGVVDDSQLPKDRFSAERLKGVDSTLKIQPAKLEDSAVYLCASSTRTGLEKLFFGSGTQLSVL.

This clone was seen once. This rearrangement joins TRBV19 to TRBJ1-6; 8 bases match TRBD1. In germline, CDR1 is LNHDA, CDR2 SQIVND (reference sequence). V lost 7 bases, J lost 10 bases, and 6 bases stayed unmatched. The CDR3 spans 13 residues. The CDR3 nucleotides read TGTGCCAGTAAGACAGGGGAGAGATCACCCCTCCACTTT. Protein: CASKTGERSPLHF.